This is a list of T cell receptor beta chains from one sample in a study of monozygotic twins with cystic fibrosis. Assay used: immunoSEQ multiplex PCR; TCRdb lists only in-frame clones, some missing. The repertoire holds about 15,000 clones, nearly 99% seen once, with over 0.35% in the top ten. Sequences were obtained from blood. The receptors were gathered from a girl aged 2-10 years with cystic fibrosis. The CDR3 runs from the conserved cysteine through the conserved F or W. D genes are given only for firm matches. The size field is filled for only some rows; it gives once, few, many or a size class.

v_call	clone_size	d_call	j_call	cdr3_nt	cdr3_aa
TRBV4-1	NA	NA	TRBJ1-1	TGCGCCAGCAGCCAAGTCCAGGCCCTGAACACTGAAGCTTTCTTT	CASSQVQALNTEAFF
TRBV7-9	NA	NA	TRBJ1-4	TGTGCCAGCAGCTTCATGCCCCAGGGCCGAACTAATGAAAAACTGTTTTTT	CASSFMPQGRTNEKLFF
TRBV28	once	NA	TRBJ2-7	TGTGCCAGCGGGGTCACGGCGGGCCGCTCCTACGAGCAGTACTTC	CASGVTAGRSYEQYF
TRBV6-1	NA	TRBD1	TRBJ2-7	TGTGCCAGCAGTGGTGGGACAGGGTGGGAGCAGTACTTC	CASSGGTGWEQYF
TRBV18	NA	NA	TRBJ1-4	TGTGCCAGCTCTCCTGACAGGCCGTATGAAAAACTGTTTTTT	CASSPDRPYEKLFF
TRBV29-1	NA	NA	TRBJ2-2	TGCAGCGCTAGAGAAGGGGGCACCGGGGAGCTGTTTTTT	CSAREGGTGELFF
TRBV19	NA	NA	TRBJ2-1	TGTGCCAGTTGCCCCGGGTTAAGCTCCTACAATGAGCAGTTCTTC	CASCPGLSSYNEQFF
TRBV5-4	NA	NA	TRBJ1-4	TGTGCCAGCAGCTTAGGGCCTAATGAAAAACTGTTTTTT	CASSLGPNEKLFF
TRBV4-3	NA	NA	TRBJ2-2	TGCGCCAGCAGCCAAGAGTTTAGAGATAGAAGAACCGGGGAGCTGTTTTTT	CASSQEFRDRRTGELFF
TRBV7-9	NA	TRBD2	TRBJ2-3	TGTGCCAGCAGCTTACGCCCCCCAGGACTAGCGGTGAGCACAGATACGCAGTATTTT	CASSLRPPGLAVSTDTQYF
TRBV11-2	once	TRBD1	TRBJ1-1	TGTGCCAGCAGCTTAGTCGGCAGGGGGCTTCCGAACACTGAAGCTTTCTTT	CASSLVGRGLPNTEAFF
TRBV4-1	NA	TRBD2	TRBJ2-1	TGCGCCAGCAGCAGACTAGCGGGAGGCCTTTTTTACAATGAGCAGTTCTTC	CASSRLAGGLFYNEQFF
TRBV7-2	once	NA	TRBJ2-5	TGTGCCAGCGGATCGGACTCCTCTCCAGTGGAGACCCAGTACTTC	CASGSDSSPVETQYF
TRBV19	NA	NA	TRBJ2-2	TGTGCCAGTAGTGAATGGGGTGGCACCGGGGAGCTGTTTTTT	CASSEWGGTGELFF
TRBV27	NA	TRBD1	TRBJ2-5	TGTGCCAGCAGTTTAGAGTTCCGACAGGGAGAGACCCAGTACTTC	CASSLEFRQGETQYF
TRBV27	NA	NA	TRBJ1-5	TGTGCCAGCAGTTTATGGTATAGCAATCAGCCCCAGCATTTT	CASSLWYSNQPQHF
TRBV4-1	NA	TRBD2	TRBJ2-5	TGCGCCAGCAGCCGACTAGCGGTGGTGGAGACCCAGTACTTC	CASSRLAVVETQYF
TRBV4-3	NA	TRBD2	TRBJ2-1	TGCGCCAGCAGCCAAGTGACCCCCTTACTAGCGGGAGGGAATGAGCAGTTCTTC	CASSQVTPLLAGGNEQFF
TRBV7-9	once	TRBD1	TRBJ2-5	TGTGCCAGCAGCCCTCAACAGGGGAGTGGAGAGACCCAGTACTTC	CASSPQQGSGETQYF
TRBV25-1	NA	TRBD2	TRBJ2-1	TGTGCCAGCAGTATAAACGCGGGAGTGCCCTCCTACAATGAGCAGTTCTTC	CASSINAGVPSYNEQFF
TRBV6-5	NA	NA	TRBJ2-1	TGTGCCAGCAGCTCCGGGACGGGAGCCTACAATGAGCAGTTCTTC	CASSSGTGAYNEQFF
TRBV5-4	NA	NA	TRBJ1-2	TGTGCCAGCAGCTTTACGTCCCGAGCGGATGGCTACACCTTC	CASSFTSRADGYTF
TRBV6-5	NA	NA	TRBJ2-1	TGTGCCAGCAGTCTTGGACTGTCGAATGAGCAGTTCTTC	CASSLGLSNEQFF
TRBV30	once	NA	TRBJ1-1	TGTGCCTGGAGAAGTGTACAGGGTGAAGCTTTCTTT	CAWRSVQGEAFF
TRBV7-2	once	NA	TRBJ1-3	TGTGCCAGCAGCGAACCGGGACTCTCTGGAAACACCATATATTTT	CASSEPGLSGNTIYF
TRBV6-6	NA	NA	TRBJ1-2	TGTGCCAGCAGTTTCCAGGGGCTGGTTGGCTACACCTTC	CASSFQGLVGYTF
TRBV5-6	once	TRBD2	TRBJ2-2	TGTGCCAGCAGCTTCCGGACTAGTTCCAGATTGGCCGGGGAGCTGTTTTTT	CASSFRTSSRLAGELFF
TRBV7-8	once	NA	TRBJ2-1	NA	CASSFGSGLDNEQFF
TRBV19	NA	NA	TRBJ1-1	TGTGCCAGTAGTATGGTAACCTTGAACACTGAAGCTTTCTTT	CASSMVTLNTEAFF
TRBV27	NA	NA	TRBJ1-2	TGTGCCAGCAGTTTATTAAGCAGGGGCGGCTATGGCTACACCTTC	CASSLLSRGGYGYTF
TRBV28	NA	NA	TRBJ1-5	TGTGCCAGCAGTTTCCAGGGCCCTCAGCCCCAGCATTTT	CASSFQGPQPQHF
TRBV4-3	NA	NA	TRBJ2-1	TGCGCCAGCAGCCAAGACGGAGCGGCCCCGTACAATGAGCAGTTCTTC	CASSQDGAAPYNEQFF
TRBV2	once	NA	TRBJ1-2	TGTGCCAGCAGTGGCGGGGGGGGCAGGAACTATGGCTACACCTTC	CASSGGGGRNYGYTF
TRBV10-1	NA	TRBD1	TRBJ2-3	TGCGCCAGCAGTCAGGGGGCGAGTGGGACAGATACGCAGTATTTT	CASSQGASGTDTQYF
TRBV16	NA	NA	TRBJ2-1	TGTGCCAGCAGCCACCGGGAAGGAGTCTACAATGAGCAGTTCTTC	CASSHREGVYNEQFF
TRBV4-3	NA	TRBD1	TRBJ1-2	TGCGCCAGTAGCCAAGAATGGGGAGTGGGACAGATCTATGGCTACACCTTC	CASSQEWGVGQIYGYTF
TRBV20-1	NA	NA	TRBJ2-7	TGCAGTGCTAGGGCCGGGGGCGAGCAGTACTTC	CSARAGGEQYF
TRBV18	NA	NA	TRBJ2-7	TGTGCCAGCTCAATAGAGGGTCCCGAGCAGTACTTC	CASSIEGPEQYF
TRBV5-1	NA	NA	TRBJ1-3	TGCGCCAGCAGCCCCGACAGAGCTGGAAACACCATATATTTT	CASSPDRAGNTIYF
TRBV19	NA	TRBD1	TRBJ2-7	TGTGCCAGTAGTATAGTGGGACAGGGCGGCAACGAGCAGTACTTC	CASSIVGQGGNEQYF
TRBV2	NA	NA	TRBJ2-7	TGTGCCAGCAGCTCCGATTTGTTGGGCGGTAGCTCCTACGAGCAGTACTTC	CASSSDLLGGSSYEQYF